The 27 T cell receptor beta chains below come from one sample, sequenced in a study of blood T cell repertoires in COVID-19. Clones were sequenced by immunoSEQ multiplex PCR, and TCRdb holds only the in-frame ones, with some missing. The sample shows 250,000 to 350,000 clones, approximately 86% of them seen only once. Input material: peripheral blood. Source of these receptors: a man between 18 and 29 years old with active or convalescent COVID-19.

This chain joins TRBV7-2 and TRBJ2-7; D is unclear. The germline V gene encodes CDR1 SGHTA and CDR2 FQGNSA. The V gene lost 5 bases and the J gene lost 3 bases, with 5 bases spanning the gap. This CDR3 has 11 amino acids. CDR3 amino acids: CASSDNYEQYF. The CDR3 DNA is TGTGCCAGCAGCGACAACTACGAGCAGTACTTC.

The chain recombines TRBV5-1 with TRBJ2-5, with D perhaps matching TRBD2 (5 bases). Between the trimmed V and J ends, which lost 1 base and 1 base, there was a span of 17 bases. This CDR3 is built from 17 residues. Germline V gene lookup returns CDR1 SGHRS and CDR2 YFSETQ. The CDR3 is CASSLLIGLGSQETQYF. CDR3 coding DNA: TGCGCCAGCAGCTTGTTAATTGGACTTGGGTCCCAAGAGACCCAGTACTTC. Together with reference TRBV5-1 and TRBJ2-5, the CDR3 gives the full variable domain: KAGVTQTPRYLIKTRGQQVTLSCSPISGHRSVSWYQQTPGQGLQFLFEYFSETQRNKGNFPGRFSGRQFSNSRSEMNVSTLELGDSALYLCASSLLIGLGSQETQYFGPGTRLLVL.

This clone has just one count. The genes are TRBV3-1 (or the pseudogene TRBV3-2) and TRBJ1-6; D is unresolved. The CDR3 is 14 amino acids. Trimming took 0 bases from V and 9 from J, leaving 9 bases between them. Looked up from germline, CDR1 is LGHDT and CDR2 is YNNKEL (reference sequence). In DNA, the CDR3 is TGTGCCAGCAGCCAAGAACCGGGTTTTTCACCCCTCCACTTT. Translated, it gives CASSQEPGFSPLHF.

This chain joins TRBV27 and TRBJ1-4; 10 nucleotides align to TRBD1. From germline, CDR1 is MNHEY and CDR2 SMNVEV (reference sequence). The CDR3 spans 18 residues. Germline trimming cut 1 base from V and 0 bases from J; bases unmatched to any gene: 5. CDR3 in amino acids: CASSLYRDRGPTNEKLFF. In DNA form, the CDR3 reads TGTGCCAGCAGTTTATATCGGGACAGGGGCCCAACTAATGAAAAACTGTTTTTT.

This clone was seen just once. This specimen includes other DNA sequences encoding the same CDR3. The chain uses TRBV19 and TRBJ2-5; possibly TRBD2 for D (5 bases). The CDR3 loop spans 13 amino acids. V lost 4 bases and J lost 1, with 7 bases in between. Germline CDR1 is LNHDA and CDR2 is SQIVND (reference sequence). The CDR3 is CASSRTVQETQYF. The CDR3 coding sequence is TGTGCCAGTAGTAGGACTGTCCAAGAGACCCAGTACTTC.

The chain carries TRBV5-1 and TRBJ1-1; 8 bases agree with TRBD1. Unmatched junction bases numbered 6, after V lost 2 bases and J lost 3 bases. This CDR3 region has 15 residues. CDR1 SGHRS and CDR2 YFSETQ come from the germline V gene. The CDR3 DNA reads TGCGCCAGCAGCTTTCAGGGGGCCCCGGACACTGAAGCTTTCTTT. Translated, it gives CASSFQGAPDTEAFF.

The gene calls are TRBV19 and TRBJ1-2, with D possibly being TRBD1 (5 bases). CDR1 and CDR2 from the germline V gene are LNHDA and SQIVND (reference sequence). The CDR3 consists of 15 residues. The V end lost 2 bases, the J end lost 0 bases, and 10 bases lay between the germline ends. The CDR3 DNA reads TGTGCCAGTAGTATATCTCAGGGTTCTAACTATGGCTACACCTTC. It codes for CASSISQGSNYGYTF. Full variable domain (missing parts from reference TRBV19 and TRBJ1-2): DGGITQSPKYLFRKEGQNVTLSCEQNLNHDAMYWYRQDPGQGLRLIYYSQIVNDFQKGDIAEGYSVSREKKESFPLTVTSAQKNPTAFYLCASSISQGSNYGYTFGSGTRLTVV.

The rearrangement links TRBV6-1 to TRBJ2-2; 7 bases are shared with TRBD2. This CDR3 comprises 15 residues. The V and J ends lost 3 bases and 6 bases, in that order; junction bases with no gene match: 7. The germline V gene has CDR1 MNHNS and CDR2 SASEGT. CDR3 amino acids: CASSEPGTTSGELFF. Here the CDR3 DNA reads TGTGCCAGCAGTGAGCCCGGGACTACGTCCGGGGAGCTGTTTTTT.

V is TRBV9 and J is TRBJ1-1; no reliable D call. The V gene's germline CDR1 is SGDLS and CDR2 YYNGEE. Trimming removed 4 bases at V and 8 bases at J, with 12 bases between. The CDR3 extends over 12 amino acids. CDR3 in DNA: TGTGCCAGCAGCCACGAGGGTACCGAAGCTTTCTTT. The encoded protein is CASSHEGTEAFF.

This rearrangement joins TRBV9 to TRBJ2-7; 12 nucleotides line up with TRBD1. The CDR3 extends over 15 amino acids. V shed 0 bases and J 6 bases; nucleotides not matched to a gene: 4. Germline CDR1 and CDR2: SGDLS and YYNGEE. The CDR3 DNA reads TGTGCCAGCAGCGTAGTGGGACAGGGGGCTGTCGAGCAGTACTTC. Its translation: CASSVVGQGAVEQYF.

The chain joins TRBV7-2 to TRBJ1-3; tentative D call: TRBD1 (5 bases). Trimming stripped 5 bases from V and 1 base from J, with 15 bases between. CDR3 length: 16 residues. CDR1 is SGHTA and CDR2 is FQGNSA in the germline V gene. This chain's CDR3 is CASSATGYRSGNTIYF. Written as DNA, the CDR3 is TGTGCCAGCAGCGCAACTGGTTACAGGTCTGGAAACACCATATATTTT.

The chain links TRBV7-8 to TRBJ1-1; D unresolved. CDR3 size: 13 residues. Trimming took 0 bases from V and 8 from J, leaving 10 bases between them. Germline-derived CDR1 and CDR2 are SGHVS and FQNEAQ. The CDR3 here is CASSLARGVEAFF. The CDR3 region has the DNA TGTGCCAGCAGCTTAGCTCGGGGAGTAGAAGCTTTCTTT. The full variable domain, in which reference TRBV7-8 and TRBJ1-1 provide the parts outside the CDR3, is GAGVSQSPRYKVAKRGQDVALRCDPISGHVSLFWYQQALGQGPEFLTYFQNEAQLDKSGLPSDRFFAERPEGSVSTLKIQRTQQEDSAVYLCASSLARGVEAFFGQGTRLTVV.

The chain combines TRBV12-5 with TRBJ1-1; D not resolved. The germline V gene encodes CDR1 LGHNT and CDR2 FRNRAP. With 6 bases removed from V and 5 bases from J, the gap between germline ends came to 16 bases. This CDR3 contains 14 residues. The CDR3 region is CASGSGAVSTEAFF. DNA for the CDR3: TGTGCTAGTGGCTCTGGAGCGGTATCAACTGAAGCTTTCTTT.

This chain joins TRBV10-3 and TRBJ2-7; D may be TRBD1 (5 bases). Germline CDR1 and CDR2: ENHRY and SYGVKD. The CDR3 length is 14 residues. The V and J ends lost 3 bases and 0 bases respectively, with 9 bases between them. The CDR3 sequence is CAISEQESSYEQYF. CDR3 in DNA: TGTGCCATCAGTGAACAGGAGAGCTCCTACGAGCAGTACTTC.

Details on this clone: Additional DNA sequences in this sample encode the identical CDR3. V usage is TRBV5-1 and J usage is TRBJ2-3; perhaps TRBD2 as D (6 bases). The CDR3 covers 14 residues. V gave up 0 bases and J gave up 2 bases, with 7 bases separating them. Germline assignment: CDR1 SGHRS and CDR2 YFSETQ. The CDR3 DNA follows: TGCGCCAGCAGCTTGGGGGGGGACACAGATACGCAGTATTTT. Protein sequence: CASSLGGDTDTQYF.

The chain couples TRBV6-4 to TRBJ1-1; D call uncertain. The CDR3 is made up of 15 amino acids. Trimming took off 6 bases at V and 0 bases at J, with 14 bases between the two ends. The V gene's germline CDR1 is MRHNA and CDR2 SNTAGT. This CDR3 is CASRIPRGLNTEAFF. The DNA of the CDR3 is TGTGCCAGCAGAATTCCCCGGGGATTGAACACTGAAGCTTTCTTT.

The chain employs TRBV5-1 and TRBJ1-2; 7 bases align to TRBD1. V trimming: 4 bases; J trimming: 5 bases; junction bases outside the gene matches: 11. The germline CDR1 and CDR2 sequences are SGHRS and YFSETQ. The CDR3 loop spans 15 amino acids. The CDR3 DNA follows: TGCGCCAGCAGCCGGGCCGCCGGGACAGAGTATGGCTACACCTTC. Encoded protein: CASSRAAGTEYGYTF.

This clone was found a few times. The CDR3 loop is CASSPTTSGGNEQFF. The CDR3 DNA reads as TGTGCCAGCAGTCCAACGACTAGCGGGGGTAATGAGCAGTTCTTC. The rearrangement links TRBV6-4 to TRBJ2-1; 12 nucleotides match TRBD2. This CDR3 contains 15 residues. The germline CDR1 and CDR2 sequences are MRHNA and SNTAGT. V lost 5 bases, J lost 7 bases, and 6 bases stayed unmatched.

The chain couples TRBV10-2 to TRBJ2-1; D is ambiguous. The V gene lost 2 bases and the J gene lost 6 bases, with 11 bases spanning the gap. From germline, CDR1 is WSHSY and CDR2 SAAADI. CDR3 length equals 14 residues. The CDR3, as DNA: TGCGCCAGCAGTGAGAGCTCTATTCTCAATGAGCAGTTCTTC. Amino acids: CASSESSILNEQFF.

This rearrangement joins TRBV9 to TRBJ1-1; TRBD1 agrees at 7 bases. Germline V gives CDR1 SGDLS, CDR2 YYNGEE. The CDR3 loop spans 17 amino acids. Unmatched junction bases numbered 11, after V lost 3 bases and J lost 0 bases. CDR3 protein: CASSADRTGIMNTEAFF. The CDR3 nucleotides are TGTGCCAGCAGCGCGGATAGGACAGGAATCATGAACACTGAAGCTTTCTTT.

The chain has TRBV29-1 and TRBJ2-5; D not certain. Trimming removed 3 bases at V and 2 bases at J, with 10 bases between. Per germline, CDR1 SQVTM and CDR2 ANQGSEA. The CDR3 extends over 13 amino acids. The DNA of the CDR3 is TGCAGCGTTGAGGAGTCACCTCAAGAGACCCAGTACTTC. Translating it yields CSVEESPQETQYF.

The J gene is TRBJ2-1, the V gene TRBV6-2 or TRBV6-3; TRBD1 is a possible D gene (6 bases). The germline V gene has CDR1 MNHEY and CDR2 SVGEGT. V lost 2 bases to trimming and J lost 8 bases, with 19 bases between them. The CDR3 loop spans 16 amino acids. The CDR3 DNA follows: TGTGCCAGCAGTTACATCAGGGGACCTCCTTACTATGAGCAGTTCTTC. Amino acid sequence: CASSYIRGPPYYEQFF.

V and J are TRBV5-6 and TRBJ2-7; the D gene is possibly TRBD2 (5 bases). The CDR3 is 14 amino acids. V shed 3 bases and J shed 2 bases, with 12 bases lying between them. Per germline, CDR1 SGHDT and CDR2 YYEEEE. The CDR3 protein is CASSWTSQTYEQYF. CDR3 nucleotide sequence: TGTGCCAGCAGCTGGACTTCCCAGACCTACGAGCAGTACTTC.

V and J are TRBV9 and TRBJ2-1; D not resolved. Trimming took off 4 bases at V and 7 bases at J, with 6 bases between the two ends. The CDR3 has 11 residues. Germline CDR1 and CDR2: SGDLS and YYNGEE. The CDR3 reads CASSPLNEQFF. Here the CDR3 DNA reads TGTGCCAGCAGCCCCTTGAATGAGCAGTTCTTC.

This sequence joins TRBV6-2 or TRBV6-3 and TRBJ2-2; TRBD2 agrees at 7 bases. This CDR3 has 15 residues. The germline CDR1 and CDR2 sequences are MNHEY and SVGEGT. The trim removed 1 base at V and 3 bases at J, leaving 2 bases unmatched. The CDR3, as DNA: TGTGCCAGCAGTTACTTGGGGAGGGACACCGGGGAGCTGTTTTTT. Its protein is CASSYLGRDTGELFF.

This clone appeared a single time. The V call is TRBV11-2, the J call TRBJ1-2; the D gene is possibly TRBD1 (6 bases). The CDR3 totals 15 residues. Trimming removed 5 bases from V and 0 bases from J, with 13 bases in between. Germline V gives CDR1 SGHAT, CDR2 FQNNGV. The CDR3: CASSLGQFANYGYTF. The CDR3 DNA reads TGTGCCAGCAGCCTCGGACAGTTTGCTAACTATGGCTACACCTTC.

This chain connects TRBV5-1 to TRBJ1-5, with 7 bases that match TRBD1. CDR1 is SGHRS, CDR2 YFSETQ, per germline. J gave up 3 bases and V 1 base, and 10 bases lay outside the gene matches. The CDR3 runs to 17 residues. CDR3 sequence (DNA): TGCGCCAGCAGCTTGCTTTCCGGGCAGGGGGACAATCAGCCCCAGCATTTT. Its protein is CASSLLSGQGDNQPQHF.